This T cell receptor (beta chain) was identified in a study of blood T cell repertoires in COVID-19. Libraries were prepared by immunoSEQ multiplex PCR; TCRdb keeps only in-frame clonotypes and omits some of them. The sample records 200,000 to 250,000 clones, roughly 84% being singletons. This TCR was recovered from a woman aged 35 to 49 who had recovered from COVID-19. The sequencing input was peripheral blood.

Here the CDR3 reads CAWRFSGGSYNEQFF. In nucleotides, the CDR3 is TGTGCCTGGAGATTTAGCGGGGGCTCCTACAATGAGCAGTTCTTC. This chain joins TRBV30 and TRBJ2-1; 9 bases fit TRBD2. After removal of 3 bases from V and 0 bases from J, the junction contained 3 bases not matched to a gene. Germline V lookup: CDR1 GTSNPN, CDR2 SVGIG (reference sequence). The CDR3 length is 15 residues.